This T cell receptor (beta chain) was recorded in a study of blood T cells in healthy people across ages. This clonotype has only a few counts. Its antigen remains unidentified. Primed by a sample-barcoded 5' primer and a J-beta primer mix, a second PCR proceeded for about 7 to 11 cycles. Using its own MiXCR run on the 5' RACE reads, TCRdb lists one record per CDR3 protein. Found here are 1,500,000 or so distinct CDR3 sequences, 40% to 45% of them singletons; the top ten hold 4%. Findings of the study overall: Diversity was estimated from one million T cells, and these estimates were considered underestimates. PBMCs went unsorted, and a conclusive naive versus antigen-experienced comparison was therefore prevented. When set beside aged donors, long-lived donors presented more naive CD4+ cells and higher diversity. Among T cells, TCR beta diversity per million cells dropped roughly linearly as age rose.

Sequencing was performed on blood. The source of this sequence is a young woman in good health.

The CDR3 region has the DNA TGTGCCAGCAGAGGACTAGCGGCCTACAATGAGCAGTTCTTC. Protein sequence: CASRGLAAYNEQFF. The J gene is TRBJ2-1, the V gene TRBV12-3 or TRBV12-4, with 10 positions matching TRBD2. V shed 6 bases, J shed 2 bases, and the junction held 1 base outside the gene matches. The CDR3 length is 14 residues.